Below are 19 T cell receptor beta chains sequenced from a single sample in a study of cytomegalovirus exposure and HLA in healthy donors (TCRdb year 2017). The library came from the immunoSEQ multiplex PCR assay. For the multiplex PCR, a mixture combining 60 forward primers for TCR Vbeta segments and 13 reverse primers for TCR Jbeta segments was used. Here the immuneACCESS table is served through TCRdb, limited to in-frame sequences with V and J called. Missing clones are a known gap in these copies; in checked studies unresolved V genes cover under half, and the rest lacks a known reason. In this sample the table shows around 100,000 clones, roughly 75% of which occur a single time. The ten largest clones capture approximately 1.7% of the sample. Sample: PBMCs. These receptors were obtained from a middle-aged woman in good health and CMV-seronegative.

V is TRBV27 and J is TRBJ2-6; tentative D call: TRBD2 (5 bases). This CDR3 spans 15 amino acids. The germline V gene has CDR1 MNHEY and CDR2 SMNVEV (reference sequence). V was trimmed by 8 bases and J by 1 base, leaving 12 bases between them. CDR3 sequence: CASRREESGANVLTF. CDR3 bases: TGTGCCAGCCGACGGGAAGAGTCTGGGGCCAACGTCCTGACTTTC.

The V call is TRBV18, the J call TRBJ2-1; D is possibly TRBD1 (6 bases). This CDR3 contains 16 residues. Germline values: CDR1 KGHSH, CDR2 LQKENI. Trimming shortened V by 3 bases and J by 6 bases, and 18 bases separated the two germline ends. As DNA, the CDR3 is TGTGCCAGCTCACCGTCTCAACAGGGTTTAGGCAATGAGCAGTTCTTC. Its protein product is CASSPSQQGLGNEQFF.

This clone was detected only a few times. This chain joins TRBV11-3 and TRBJ2-7, with 8 positions matching TRBD2. The CDR3 extends over 15 amino acids. Germline V CDR1 and CDR2: SGHNT, YENEEA. The J segment lost 5 bases and the V segment lost 5 bases, leaving 11 bases of the junction unmatched. CDR3 nucleotides: TGTGCCAGCAGCCCGACCGCACTAGCGGCTCACGAGCAGTACTTC. It yields the protein CASSPTALAAHEQYF.

This chain connects TRBV5-1 to TRBJ1-3; no firm D call. The V gene lost 1 base and the J gene lost 4 bases, with 12 bases spanning the gap. Germline V gives CDR1 SGHRS, CDR2 YFSETQ. The CDR3 is 15 residues long. For the CDR3, the DNA is TGCGCCAGCAGCTTGCTCGGGGTACAAGGAAACACCATATATTTT. Protein product: CASSLLGVQGNTIYF.

The chain combines TRBV4-1 with TRBJ2-7; D not certain. This CDR3 region has 12 residues. Trimming cost V 0 bases and J 8 bases, with 8 bases left between them. The germline CDR1 and CDR2 sequences are MGHRA and YSYEKL. CDR3 DNA: TGCGCCAGCAGCCAAGATACGGTCAAGCAGTACTTC. It translates to CASSQDTVKQYF.

The sample holds a few counts of this clone. The chain combines TRBV7-9 with TRBJ2-5; 7 positions match TRBD2. The CDR3 has 16 amino acids. Germline V CDR1 and CDR2: SEHNR, FQNEAQ (reference sequence). V gave up 4 bases and J gave up 4 bases; unmatched junction bases: 12. CDR3 protein: CASSSRGGSAGETQYF. The CDR3 DNA reads TGTGCCAGCAGCTCCCGGGGAGGGTCGGCGGGAGAGACCCAGTACTTC.

This sequence joins TRBV7-2 and TRBJ2-1; 11 bases match TRBD2. This CDR3 contains 18 residues. V was clipped by 1 base and J by 3 bases; unmatched bases: 8. CDR1 is SGHTA and CDR2 is FQGNSA in the germline V gene. DNA for the CDR3: TGTGCCAGCAGCTTAGAGGGGACTAGCGGTAGACACTACAATGAGCAGTTCTTC. Translated: CASSLEGTSGRHYNEQFF.

CDR3 residues: CASSIRGVAGVGYNEQFF. DNA for the CDR3: TGTGCCAGTAGTATAAGAGGGGTAGCGGGAGTGGGGTACAATGAGCAGTTCTTC. V gene TRBV19 combines with J gene TRBJ2-1; 9 bases agree with TRBD2. Trimming at V came to 2 bases and at J to 4 bases, leaving 12 bases not matched to a gene. CDR1 and CDR2 from the germline V gene are LNHDA and SQIVND (reference sequence). CDR3 length: 18 amino acids.

This clone has just a few counts. The chain combines TRBV30 with TRBJ2-7, with 7 nucleotides matching TRBD1. Germline values: CDR1 GTSNPN, CDR2 SVGIG (reference sequence). The CDR3 has 15 amino acids. V was clipped by 2 bases and J by 5 bases; unmatched bases: 12. CDR3: CAWSKRGLVVDEQYF. As DNA, the CDR3 is TGTGCCTGGAGTAAGAGGGGGCTGGTCGTGGACGAGCAGTACTTC.

This rearrangement joins TRBV7-2 to TRBJ1-4; 9 positions agree with TRBD1. V lost 4 bases to trimming and J lost 11 bases; unmatched junction nucleotides: 8. Germline V CDR1 and CDR2: SGHTA, FQGNSA. The CDR3 is made up of 14 amino acids. The CDR3 region is CASSSGQGRGKLFF. The CDR3 region has the DNA TGTGCCAGCAGCTCGGGACAGGGAAGGGGTAAACTGTTTTTT.

This clone was found a few times. The chain uses TRBV7-2 and TRBJ1-2, with 9 nucleotides matching TRBD1. V shed 5 bases and J 5 bases; nucleotides not matched to a gene: 12. In germline, CDR1 is SGHTA, CDR2 FQGNSA. This CDR3 is 16 amino acids long. In nucleotides, the CDR3 is TGTGCCAGCAGCCCCCCCGGGACAGGGCTTGCGTATGGCTACACCTTC. It specifies CASSPPGTGLAYGYTF.

This clone appeared once. This chain connects TRBV30 to TRBJ1-5, with a tentative D call TRBD1 (5 bases). The CDR3 extends over 13 amino acids. With 3 bases removed from V and 6 bases from J, the gap between germline ends came to 12 bases. Germline V gene lookup returns CDR1 GTSNPN and CDR2 SVGIG (reference sequence). The CDR3: CAWSTQGGQPQHF. The CDR3 nucleotides are TGTGCCTGGAGCACCCAGGGTGGTCAGCCCCAGCATTTT.

Note on this clone: One end of the junction fails to match germline, which may point to a read error. The rearrangement joins TRBV7-7 to TRBJ2-3, with 9 bases that match TRBD1. This CDR3 has 15 residues. Germline loops: CDR1 SSHAT, CDR2 FNYEAQ (reference sequence). This CDR3 reads CASSQDRGKTDTQYF. The CDR3, as DNA: TGTGCTAGCAGCCAAGACAGGGGGAAGACAGATACGCAGTATTTT.

The V and J genes are TRBV7-3 and TRBJ2-1; 7 bases map to TRBD2. V lost 5 bases to trimming and J lost 0 bases; unmatched junction nucleotides: 7. CDR3 size: 16 residues. The germline CDR1 and CDR2 sequences are SGHTA and FQGTGA. This chain's CDR3 is CASSVMGGSSYNEQFF. Here the CDR3 DNA reads TGTGCCAGCAGCGTCATGGGCGGGAGCTCCTACAATGAGCAGTTCTTC.

This clone was counted once. J is TRBJ2-5 and V is TRBV27, with a possible D match to TRBD1 (6 bases). V gave up 0 bases and J gave up 4 bases, with 15 bases separating them. Germline V gene data show CDR1 as MNHEY and CDR2 as SMNVEV (reference sequence). This CDR3 has 16 amino acids. CDR3 DNA sequence: TGTGCCAGCAGTTTATCCCTCGGGACATTAGGAGAGACCCAGTACTTC. This gives the protein CASSLSLGTLGETQYF.

The CDR3 is CASSFYAEGSSYEQYF. The CDR3 nucleotides read TGTGCCAGCAGCTTTTATGCGGAGGGGAGCTCCTACGAGCAGTACTTC. The gene calls are TRBV5-6 and TRBJ2-7, with D possibly TRBD2 on 6 matching bases. Looked up from germline, CDR1 is SGHDT and CDR2 is YYEEEE. The ends were cut back, 2 bases at V and 0 bases at J, with 15 bases in the middle. The CDR3 loop spans 16 amino acids.

The chain joins TRBV27 to TRBJ2-7; D is ambiguous. Trimming removed 6 bases at V and 0 bases at J, with 18 bases between. CDR1 MNHEY and CDR2 SMNVEV come from the germline V gene (reference sequence). CDR3 length: 16 amino acids. The CDR3 loop is CASRVGLLLGSYEQYF. DNA for the CDR3: TGTGCCAGCAGAGTTGGCCTACTACTTGGCTCCTACGAGCAGTACTTC.

The V gene is TRBV6-6, the J gene TRBJ1-1; perhaps TRBD1 as D (5 bases). The CDR3 covers 11 residues. The germline gives CDR1 MNHNY, CDR2 SVGAGI (reference sequence). V was trimmed by 10 bases and J by 5 bases, leaving 11 bases between them. The CDR3 region is CATDGGTEAFF. The CDR3, as DNA: TGTGCCACCGATGGGGGGACTGAAGCTTTCTTT.

The V gene is TRBV27, the J gene TRBJ2-7, with 9 nucleotides matching TRBD2. Germline lookup yields CDR1 MNHEY and CDR2 SMNVEV (reference sequence). The V gene end was trimmed by 1 base and the J gene end by 0 bases; junction bases not matched to a gene: 13. CDR3 length: 19 amino acids. The CDR3 nucleotides are TGTGCCAGCAGTTTATTGGCGGGAGGGCCGAGTCCCAGCTCCTACGAGCAGTACTTC. Encoded protein: CASSLLAGGPSPSSYEQYF.